This TCR beta chain was sequenced in a study of cytomegalovirus exposure and HLA in healthy donors. Broader study findings: About 87% or about 30% of the time was how often most TCR beta V segments were productive, according to an earlier analysis.

PCR used 60 Vbeta primers and 13 Jbeta primers. Sequenced by immunoSEQ multiplex PCR; TCRdb stores in-frame clones only, minus some. The sample lists 170,000 or so clones, roughly 84% seen once, with 1.5% to 2.5% in the top ten. Of note for this clone: Its antigen is undetermined. Sequence at one end of the junction differs from germline and may be a read error.

Germline lookup yields CDR1 SEHNR and CDR2 FQNEAQ (reference sequence). The CDR3 has 15 residues. The chain links TRBV7-9 to TRBJ2-7; TRBD2 matches 13 bases. This sequence originates from a man aged 18-30 years in good health and CMV-seronegative. Sequencing used PBMCs. The CDR3 sequence is CASSLAGGTSGAVNF. The CDR3, as DNA: TGTGCCAGCAGCTTAGCGGGGGGGACTAGCGGGGCCGTCAACTTC.